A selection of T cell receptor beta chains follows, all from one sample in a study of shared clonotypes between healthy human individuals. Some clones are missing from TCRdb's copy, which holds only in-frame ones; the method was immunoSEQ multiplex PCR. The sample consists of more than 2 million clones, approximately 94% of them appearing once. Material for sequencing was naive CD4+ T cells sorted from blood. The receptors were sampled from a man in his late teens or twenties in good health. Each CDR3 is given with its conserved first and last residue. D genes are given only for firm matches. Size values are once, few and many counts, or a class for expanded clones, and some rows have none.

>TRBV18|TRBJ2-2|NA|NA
TGTGCCAGCTCACCACCTAGCAGGACGAACACCGGGGAGCTGTTTTTT
CASSPPSRTNTGELFF
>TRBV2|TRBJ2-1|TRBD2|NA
TGTGCCAGCAGGGGGACTAGCGGGAGCGCCTACAATGAGCAGTTCTTC
CASRGTSGSAYNEQFF
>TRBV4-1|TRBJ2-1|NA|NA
TGCGCCAGCAGCCAAGCGTCTAGCGTCTCATACAATGAGCAGTTCTTC
CASSQASSVSYNEQFF
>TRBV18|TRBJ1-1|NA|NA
TGTGCCAGCTCACCCGTGGACACTGAAGCTTTCTTT
CASSPVDTEAFF
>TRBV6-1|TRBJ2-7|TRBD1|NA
TGTGCCAGCAGTGAAGATTGGACAGGGGCCTACGAGCAGTACTTC
CASSEDWTGAYEQYF
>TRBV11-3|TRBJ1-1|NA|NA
TGTGCCAGCAGCCCCAACGGGGACACTGAAGCTTTCTTT
CASSPNGDTEAFF
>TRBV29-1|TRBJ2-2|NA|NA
TGCAGCGGCTCAGGGTTCCCCGGGGAGCTGTTTTTT
CSGSGFPGELFF
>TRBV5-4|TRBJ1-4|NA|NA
TGTGCCAGCAGCTTGTCCGACGGGGGGCGGATCGAAAAACTGTTTTTT
CASSLSDGGRIEKLFF
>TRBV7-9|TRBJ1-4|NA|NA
TGTGCCAGCAGCTTCGGGTCCGCGAGGGAAAAACTGTTTTTT
CASSFGSAREKLFF
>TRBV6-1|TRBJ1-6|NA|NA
TGTGCCAGCAGTGAAGGGGGTAGTTCACCCCTCCACTTT
CASSEGGSSPLHF
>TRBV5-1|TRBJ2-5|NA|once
TGCGCCAGCAGCTTGGAGGCTAGTCGAGAGACCCAGTACTTC
CASSLEASRETQYF
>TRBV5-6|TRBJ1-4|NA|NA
TGTGCCAGCTCCCTACGGGGCCTCGGTGAAAAACTGTTTTTT
CASSLRGLGEKLFF